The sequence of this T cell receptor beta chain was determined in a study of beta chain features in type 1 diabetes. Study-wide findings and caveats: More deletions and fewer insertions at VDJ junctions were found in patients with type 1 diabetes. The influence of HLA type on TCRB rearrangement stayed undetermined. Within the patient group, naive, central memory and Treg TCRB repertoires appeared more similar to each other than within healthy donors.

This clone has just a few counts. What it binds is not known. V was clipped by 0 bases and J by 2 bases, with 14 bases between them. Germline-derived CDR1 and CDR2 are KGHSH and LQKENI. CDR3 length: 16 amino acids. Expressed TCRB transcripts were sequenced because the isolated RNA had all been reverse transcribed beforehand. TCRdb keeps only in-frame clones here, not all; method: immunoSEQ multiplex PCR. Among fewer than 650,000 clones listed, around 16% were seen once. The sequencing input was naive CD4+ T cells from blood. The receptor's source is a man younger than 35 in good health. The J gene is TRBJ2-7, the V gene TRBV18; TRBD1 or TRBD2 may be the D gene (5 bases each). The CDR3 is CASSPPQGSTTYEQYF. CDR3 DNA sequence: TGTGCCAGCTCACCACCGCAGGGCTCGACTACCTACGAGCAGTACTTC.